The sequence of this T cell receptor beta chain was determined in a study of technical replicates of blood from a handful of donors. Per germline, CDR1 SNHLY and CDR2 FYNNEI. V gave up 4 bases and J gave up 3 bases, with 7 bases separating them. This CDR3 has 12 residues. Repertoires were generated with immunoSEQ multiplex PCR, while TCRdb's copy carries only in-frame clones and drops some. This repertoire shows 70,000 or so clones, 80% to 95% found once; its top ten account for about 0.4%. The J gene is TRBJ2-7, the V gene TRBV2; no firm D call. Sample: T cells isolated from PBMCs. This receptor was identified in a human donor in good health. CDR3 sequence: CASSAPGYEQYF. The CDR3 DNA reads as TGTGCCAGCAGTGCCCCAGGCTACGAGCAGTACTTC.